The entry that follows covers one T cell receptor (beta chain) sequence. Its antigen is as yet unknown. The data were obtained in a study of T cell responses to AZD1222 COVID-19 vaccine. V lost 4 bases and J lost 0, with 3 bases in between. Germline assignment: CDR1 ENHRY and CDR2 SYGVKD. This CDR3 region has 12 residues. Sequencing was performed with immunoSEQ multiplex PCR; in TCRdb, only in-frame clones are kept and a portion is missing. The table includes about 64,000 clones, 80% to 95% detected once. Study-level results: Mostly white British, mostly female donors; authors suggested clonal diversity may be underestimated. Only five or six people who got AZD1222 tested seropositive at baseline. Spike as a whole was targeted by vaccine-associated CD4 TCRs, dominant at 160-218 and 743-854. Breadth and depth of Spike-specific TCRs rose after two AZD1222 doses.

The origin of this receptor is an adult who received the MenACWY meningococcal vaccine as a control. The sequenced sample was peripheral blood, obtained 28 days after the second dose of the MenACWY control vaccine. The chain uses TRBV10-3 and TRBJ1-1; D remains ambiguous. CDR3 sequence reads: CAISGMNTEAFF. Here the CDR3 DNA reads TGTGCCATCAGTGGGATGAACACTGAAGCTTTCTTT.